The 10 T cell receptor beta chains in this list originate from one sample, sequenced in a study of cytomegalovirus exposure and HLA in healthy donors. PCR employed 60 Vbeta and 13 Jbeta primers. Assay used: immunoSEQ multiplex PCR; TCRdb lists only in-frame clones, some missing. The data contain 120,000 or so clones, 65% to 85% of them singletons. Sequenced: PBMCs. The source is a man over 45 in good health and CMV-seropositive.

The chain is built from TRBV15 and TRBJ2-7, with a weak D call TRBD2 (5 bases). CDR1 and CDR2 from the germline V gene are LNHNV and YYDKDF (reference sequence). The CDR3 is made up of 15 amino acids. Trimming left V 1 base short and J 1 base short, with 11 bases between. The CDR3 region has the DNA TGTGCCACCAGCAGAGCTAGCCAAGATTCCTACGAGCAGTACTTC. Its translation: CATSRASQDSYEQYF.

This clone showed up just once. The V and J genes are TRBV19 and TRBJ2-7; 12 bases are a match to TRBD1. CDR1 and CDR2 (germline): LNHDA, SQIVND (reference sequence). The length of the CDR3 is 14 residues. After removal of 4 bases from V and 9 bases from J, the junction contained 7 bases not matched to a gene. The CDR3 region has the DNA TGTGCCAGTAGTACCTCCGGGACAGGGGGCAGGCAGTACTTC. It encodes CASSTSGTGGRQYF.

This clone was seen once. CDR3 amino acids: CASSRTGHSNQPQHF. As DNA, the CDR3 is TGTGCCAGCAGCCGGACAGGGCATAGCAATCAGCCCCAGCATTTT. V gene TRBV6-5 combines with J gene TRBJ1-5; 8 nucleotides align to TRBD1. V dropped 6 bases and J dropped 0; count of bases not matched to a gene: 4. The germline V gene encodes CDR1 MNHEY and CDR2 SVGAGI. The CDR3 consists of 15 residues.

This rearrangement joins TRBV15 to TRBJ2-2; 10 bases map to TRBD2. The CDR3 extends over 16 amino acids. Germline CDR1 is LNHNV and CDR2 is YYDKDF (reference sequence). J gave up 5 bases and V 5 bases, and 8 bases lay outside the gene matches. Here the CDR3 reads CATSPLAGERTGELFF. For the CDR3, the DNA is TGTGCCACCAGCCCCCTAGCGGGAGAGAGGACCGGGGAGCTGTTTTTT. The variable domain in full, completed from reference TRBV15 and TRBJ2-2, reads DAMVIQNPRYQVTQFGKPVTLSCSQTLNHNVMYWYQQKSSQAPKLLFHYYDKDFNNEADTPDNFQSRRPNTSFCFLDIRSPGLGDTAMYLCATSPLAGERTGELFFGEGSRLTVL.

The V gene is TRBV7-9, the J gene TRBJ1-2, with TRBD1 matching over 7 bases. From germline, CDR1 is SEHNR and CDR2 FQNEAQ (reference sequence). The V and J ends lost 4 bases and 8 bases, in that order; junction bases with no gene match: 7. The CDR3 consists of 13 residues. CDR3 region: CASSSTQGDGYTF. The CDR3 nucleotides read TGTGCCAGCAGCTCAACGCAGGGGGACGGCTACACCTTC.

The chain couples TRBV5-6 to TRBJ1-1, with D unresolved. V was shortened by 4 bases and J by 4 bases, with 8 bases between the two germline ends. The germline V gene encodes CDR1 SGHDT and CDR2 YYEEEE. The CDR3 is 12 amino acids. CDR3 nucleotide sequence: TGTGCCAGCAGCAGCCCCCTCACTGAAGCTTTCTTT. It translates to CASSSPLTEAFF.

The chain recombines TRBV11-2 with TRBJ2-3; D perhaps matches TRBD1 (5 bases). Trimming took off 3 bases at V and 1 base at J, with 11 bases between the two ends. The germline V gene has CDR1 SGHAT and CDR2 FQNNGV. The CDR3 length is 15 residues. CDR3 amino acids: CASSFRGRGTDTQYF. CDR3 DNA: TGTGCCAGCAGCTTTCGTGGCAGGGGCACAGATACGCAGTATTTT. Variable domain in full (rest from reference TRBV11-2 and TRBJ2-3): EAGVAQSPRYKIIEKRQSVAFWCNPISGHATLYWYQQILGQGPKLLIQFQNNGVVDDSQLPKDRFSAERLKGVDSTLKIQPAKLEDSAVYLCASSFRGRGTDTQYFGPGTRLTVL.

This chain connects TRBV15 to TRBJ2-7, with a possible D match to TRBD2 (5 bases). Germline assignment: CDR1 LNHNV and CDR2 YYDKDF (reference sequence). This CDR3 is built from 14 residues. V dropped 0 bases and J dropped 2 bases, with 8 bases sitting between them. CDR3 coding DNA: TGTGCCACCAGCAGAGATCCACTAGCCTACGAGCAGTACTTC. Translation gives CATSRDPLAYEQYF.

The rearrangement links TRBV27 to TRBJ2-1, with TRBD2 identical over 14 bases. This CDR3 is built from 15 residues. Losses at the gene ends were 5 bases for V and 7 bases for J; bases not matched to a gene: 4. In germline, CDR1 is MNHEY, CDR2 SMNVEV (reference sequence). The CDR3 sequence: CASSPGLAGDNEQFF. The DNA for the CDR3 is TGTGCCAGCAGTCCGGGACTAGCGGGAGATAATGAGCAGTTCTTC.

DNA of the CDR3: TGCGCCAGCAGCCTATTTTGGGGGGAAGGATACACTGAAGCTTTCTTT. The encoded protein is CASSLFWGEGYTEAFF. The V call is TRBV4-3, the J call TRBJ1-1, with D possibly TRBD1 on 5 matching bases. The V and J ends lost 4 bases and 3 bases respectively, with 18 bases between them. CDR1 and CDR2 (germline): LGHNA, YSLEER. The CDR3 runs 16 residues.